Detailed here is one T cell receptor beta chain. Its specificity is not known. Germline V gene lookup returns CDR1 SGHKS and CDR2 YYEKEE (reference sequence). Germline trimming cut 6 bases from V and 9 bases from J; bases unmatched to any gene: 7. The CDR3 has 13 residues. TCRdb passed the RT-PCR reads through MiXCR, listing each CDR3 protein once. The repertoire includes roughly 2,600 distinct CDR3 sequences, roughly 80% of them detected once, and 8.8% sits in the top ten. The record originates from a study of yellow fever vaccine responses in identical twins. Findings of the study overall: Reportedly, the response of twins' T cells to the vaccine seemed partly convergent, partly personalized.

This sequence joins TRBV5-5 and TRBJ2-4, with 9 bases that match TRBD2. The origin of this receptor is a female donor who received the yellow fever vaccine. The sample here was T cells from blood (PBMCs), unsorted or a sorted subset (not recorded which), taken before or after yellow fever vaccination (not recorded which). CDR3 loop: CASTVSGGGIQYF. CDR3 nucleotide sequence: TGTGCCAGCACCGTTAGCGGGGGAGGCATTCAGTACTTC.